This passage covers 28 T cell receptor beta chains from one sample sequenced in a study of shared clonotypes between healthy human individuals. Sequencing was performed with immunoSEQ multiplex PCR; in TCRdb, only in-frame clones are kept and a portion is missing. Seen here are around 700,000 clones, about 80% observed once, and the top ten hold about 1.8%. Sample: memory CD4+ T cells sorted from blood. Subset meaning: CD45RA-negative fraction. The receptors were gathered from a woman in her twenties or thirties in good health.

The chain carries TRBV5-4 and TRBJ2-5; no firm D call. CDR1 is SGHNT, CDR2 YYREEE, per germline (reference sequence). V lost 9 bases, J lost 0 bases, and 18 bases lay in between. This CDR3 region has 15 residues. CDR3 in amino acids: CATASGAANQETQYF. The CDR3 DNA sequence: TGTGCCACCGCGTCCGGCGCAGCGAACCAAGAGACCCAGTACTTC.

The genes are TRBV19 and TRBJ2-7; D gene uncertain. CDR3 length equals 13 residues. In germline, CDR1 is LNHDA, CDR2 SQIVND (reference sequence). Between the trimmed V and J ends, which lost 5 bases and 3 bases, there was a span of 11 bases. DNA of the CDR3: TGTGCCAGTAGTGGTCCTAATTACTACGAGCAGTACTTC. Its translation is CASSGPNYYEQYF.

The chain carries TRBV27 and TRBJ2-1; TRBD2 matches at 7 bases. The CDR3 length is 14 residues. From germline, CDR1 is MNHEY and CDR2 SMNVEV (reference sequence). The trim removed 3 bases at V and 5 bases at J, leaving 4 bases unmatched. The CDR3 region is CASSLGTTHNEQFF. The CDR3 DNA reads TGTGCCAGCAGTTTGGGGACTACCCACAATGAGCAGTTCTTC.

This clone appeared a few times. This chain joins TRBV5-1 and TRBJ2-1; TRBD1 matches at 12 bases. V dropped 6 bases and J dropped 9; count of bases not matched to a gene: 10. This CDR3 is built from 15 residues. From germline, CDR1 is SGHRS and CDR2 YFSETQ. CDR3 nucleotide sequence: TGCGCCAGCACCCCGGGGGGACAGGGGGCTGGTGAGCAGTTCTTC. Residues: CASTPGGQGAGEQFF.

The V call is TRBV28, the J call TRBJ2-4; D call uncertain. Trimming removed 5 bases from V and 7 bases from J, with 9 bases in between. From germline, CDR1 is MDHEN and CDR2 SYDVKM. The CDR3 extends over 12 amino acids. The CDR3 DNA reads TGTGCCAGCAGTCCTACACGGAACATTCAGTACTTC. The encoded protein is CASSPTRNIQYF.

Many counts were recorded for this clone. The V gene is TRBV7-2, the J gene TRBJ2-7, with D possibly being TRBD1 (5 bases). Germline V gives CDR1 SGHTA, CDR2 FQGNSA. This CDR3 has 14 residues. Trimming removed 4 bases at V and 3 bases at J, with 13 bases between. DNA of the CDR3: TGTGCCAGCAGCTGGCAGGGTGGGGACTACGAGCAGTACTTC. This translates into CASSWQGGDYEQYF.

The V and J genes are TRBV2 and TRBJ1-5; D not certain. The V gene's germline CDR1 is SNHLY and CDR2 FYNNEI. Trimming stripped 6 bases from V and 4 bases from J, with 10 bases between. The CDR3 has 13 residues. The CDR3 DNA reads as TGTGCCAGCAGCCGGGAATCTAATCAGCCCCAGCATTTT. Protein: CASSRESNQPQHF. The whole variable domain, filled in from reference TRBV2 and TRBJ1-5, reads EPEVTQTPSHQVTQMGQEVILRCVPISNHLYFYWYRQILGQKVEFLVSFYNNEISEKSEIFDDQFSVERPDGSNFTLKIRSTKLEDSAMYFCASSRESNQPQHFGDGTRLSIL.

This chain connects TRBV30 to TRBJ2-7; D unclear. From germline, CDR1 is GTSNPN and CDR2 SVGIG (reference sequence). The CDR3 has 12 residues. Trimming removed 5 bases at V and 3 bases at J, with 11 bases between. The CDR3 DNA follows: TGTGCCTGGCGCCTAAGCGTCTACGAGCAGTACTTC. The encoded protein is CAWRLSVYEQYF.

Many counts were recorded for this clone. The chain couples TRBV11-2 to TRBJ2-5; TRBD1 aligns across 7 bases. V lost 4 bases to trimming and J lost 5 bases; unmatched junction nucleotides: 4. Germline V gene lookup returns CDR1 SGHAT and CDR2 FQNNGV. The CDR3 contains 13 residues. CDR3 DNA sequence: TGTGCCAGCAGCTACCAGGGGGACGAGACCCAGTACTTC. Protein sequence: CASSYQGDETQYF.

J is TRBJ2-2 and V is TRBV10-3; D is perhaps TRBD1 or TRBD2 (5 bases each). V lost 8 bases and J lost 6, with 16 bases in between. The CDR3 has 14 amino acids. Per the germline V gene, CDR1 is ENHRY and CDR2 is SYGVKD. CDR3: CAIGSVGRAGELFF. The CDR3 nucleotides read TGTGCCATCGGTTCAGTGGGACGAGCCGGGGAGCTGTTTTTT.

This sequence joins TRBV29-1 and TRBJ2-2, with unresolved D. The CDR3 has 12 residues. Germline V lookup: CDR1 SQVTM, CDR2 ANQGSEA. Trimming took off 4 bases at V and 2 bases at J, with 5 bases between the two ends. The CDR3 coding sequence is TGCAGCGTTGGATCCAACACCGGGGAGCTGTTTTTT. Translating it yields CSVGSNTGELFF.

J is TRBJ2-5 and V is TRBV27; D gene uncertain. From germline, CDR1 is MNHEY and CDR2 SMNVEV (reference sequence). The V end lost 3 bases, the J end lost 2 bases, and 7 bases lay between the germline ends. This CDR3 is built from 13 residues. The CDR3 DNA sequence: TGTGCCAGCAGTTTTGGCAGACAAGAGACCCAGTACTTC. Translating it yields CASSFGRQETQYF.

The chain joins TRBV28 to TRBJ2-7, with 8 bases fitting TRBD2. The CDR3 runs 19 residues. V lost 2 bases, J lost 0 bases, and 15 bases stayed unmatched. Germline CDR1 is MDHEN and CDR2 is SYDVKM. For the CDR3, the DNA is TGTGCCAGCAGTTTACGGGAGGGCCATTTCATCCCAGTCTCCTACGAGCAGTACTTC. Protein: CASSLREGHFIPVSYEQYF.

This clone was counted a few times. The sample contains more than one DNA sequence encoding this CDR3. The rearrangement joins TRBV29-1 to TRBJ1-1, with 8 nucleotides matching TRBD1. Looked up from germline, CDR1 is SQVTM and CDR2 is ANQGSEA. V trimming: 7 bases; J trimming: 1 base; junction bases outside the gene matches: 2. The CDR3 covers 12 residues. The CDR3 DNA follows: TGCAGCGCTGACAGGGGGAACACTGAAGCTTTCTTT. This codes for CSADRGNTEAFF.

The chain employs TRBV6-5 and TRBJ1-1, with D perhaps TRBD1 (6 bases). Per the germline V gene, CDR1 is MNHEY and CDR2 is SVGAGI. This CDR3 is 14 amino acids long. V was shortened by 0 bases and J by 5 bases, with 10 bases between the two germline ends. The CDR3, as DNA: TGTGCCAGCAGTTACTCGGGGGGCTGGACTGAAGCTTTCTTT. Protein product: CASSYSGGWTEAFF.

The chain links TRBV4-2 to TRBJ1-2; D may be TRBD1 (5 bases). V dropped 0 bases and J dropped 9 bases, with 20 bases sitting between them. The CDR3 covers 16 residues. CDR1 is LGHNA and CDR2 is YNFKEQ in the germline V gene. Here the CDR3 reads CASSQDDGQALRSYTF. In nucleotides, the CDR3 is TGTGCCAGCAGCCAAGATGACGGACAAGCTCTACGGAGCTACACCTTC.

CDR3 in amino acids: CASSISTGIAYEQYF. Here the CDR3 DNA reads TGTGCCAGTAGTATATCTACAGGGATAGCCTACGAGCAGTACTTC. The rearrangement joins TRBV19 to TRBJ2-7, with TRBD1 as a possible D gene (6 bases). The CDR3 has 15 amino acids. Germline V CDR1 and CDR2: LNHDA, SQIVND (reference sequence). With 2 bases removed from V and 2 bases from J, the gap between germline ends came to 13 bases. The whole variable domain, remainder taken from reference TRBV19 and TRBJ2-7, is DGGITQSPKYLFRKEGQNVTLSCEQNLNHDAMYWYRQDPGQGLRLIYYSQIVNDFQKGDIAEGYSVSREKKESFPLTVTSAQKNPTAFYLCASSISTGIAYEQYFGPGTRLTVT.

This chain uses TRBV7-6 with TRBJ2-7; unclear D gene. The V gene's germline CDR1 is SGHVS and CDR2 FNYEAQ. This CDR3 region has 12 residues. V lost 4 bases to trimming and J lost 5 bases, with 9 bases between them. The CDR3 sequence is CASSWVSDEQYF. The CDR3 DNA sequence: TGTGCCAGCAGCTGGGTGAGCGACGAGCAGTACTTC.

This clone was seen a few times. The gene calls are TRBV7-9 and TRBJ2-7; D remains ambiguous. Germline V gene lookup returns CDR1 SEHNR and CDR2 FQNEAQ (reference sequence). This CDR3 contains 11 residues. Trimming removed 4 bases at V and 2 bases at J, with 3 bases between. The CDR3 here is CASSSPYEQYF. The CDR3 DNA is TGTGCCAGCAGCTCCCCCTACGAGCAGTACTTC.

The CDR3 here is CASSPVPGPYEQYF. The CDR3 DNA is TGCGCCAGCAGCCCTGTACCGGGCCCCTACGAGCAGTACTTC. The chain employs TRBV5-1 and TRBJ2-7; D unclear. Trimming took 4 bases from V and 2 from J, leaving 13 bases between them. The CDR3 is 14 residues long. The germline CDR1 and CDR2 sequences are SGHRS and YFSETQ.

V usage is TRBV11-2 and J usage is TRBJ2-7; weak D call: TRBD1 (5 bases). CDR1 is SGHAT and CDR2 is FQNNGV in the germline V gene. Trimming left V 1 base short and J 4 bases short, with 14 bases between. The CDR3 runs to 15 residues. The CDR3 is CASSLVFGKGYEQYF. CDR3 sequence (DNA): TGTGCCAGCAGCTTAGTCTTTGGCAAGGGGTACGAGCAGTACTTC.

This clone was observed a few times. The chain joins TRBV5-1 to TRBJ2-1; no firm D call. The germline gives CDR1 SGHRS, CDR2 YFSETQ. Trimming pared 5 bases from V and 5 bases from J, leaving 17 bases between. This CDR3 contains 15 residues. The CDR3 region has the DNA TGCGCCAGCAGACGCACACCAGGAAGCGACAATGAGCAGTTCTTC. Translating it yields CASRRTPGSDNEQFF.

The chain joins TRBV6-6 to TRBJ2-3; D possibly corresponds to TRBD2 (6 bases). Germline V CDR1 and CDR2: MNHNY, SVGAGI (reference sequence). Trimming removed 8 bases from V and 3 bases from J, with 12 bases in between. The CDR3 totals 13 residues. This chain's CDR3 is CASGGGTTDTQYF. Written as DNA, the CDR3 is TGTGCCAGCGGGGGAGGAACTACAGATACGCAGTATTTT.

The chain recombines TRBV19 with TRBJ2-2, with no clear D. This CDR3 has 18 residues. Trimming left V 7 bases short and J 5 bases short, with 26 bases between. Germline values: CDR1 LNHDA, CDR2 SQIVND (reference sequence). Written as DNA, the CDR3 is TGTGCCAGTATCCCCGTCCTTGGTTCTTCCGAAGGGACCGGGGAGCTGTTTTTT. Translated, it gives CASIPVLGSSEGTGELFF.

V gene TRBV7-2 combines with J gene TRBJ2-7, with 7 bases that match TRBD2. Germline V gene sequence: CDR1 SGHTA, CDR2 FQGNSA. Trimming removed 3 bases from V and 2 bases from J; junction bases left unmatched: 7. This CDR3 has 15 residues. The CDR3 nucleotides read TGTGCCAGCAGCTTTTCCCTAGCGGTAACCTACGAGCAGTACTTC. Amino acid sequence: CASSFSLAVTYEQYF.

This clone was seen only a few times. The genes are TRBV29-1 and TRBJ2-7, with D maybe TRBD1 (6 bases). CDR1 SQVTM and CDR2 ANQGSEA come from the germline V gene. V lost 3 bases, J lost 7 bases, and 13 bases lay in between. The CDR3 totals 12 residues. In DNA form, the CDR3 reads TGCAGCGTTGAGGGGGACACTTCAGAGCAGTACTTC. Amino acids: CSVEGDTSEQYF.

V and J are TRBV28 and TRBJ1-1; D possibly corresponds to TRBD1 (6 bases). Germline values: CDR1 MDHEN, CDR2 SYDVKM. The CDR3 length is 14 residues. The germline V and J ends were trimmed by 6 bases and 10 bases, with 21 bases remaining between them. For the CDR3, the DNA is TGTGCCAGCAGCCCTACAAGTACAGGGCTATTAGCTTTCTTT. Translating gives CASSPTSTGLLAFF.

The rearrangement joins TRBV10-3 to TRBJ2-3, with 8 bases aligning to TRBD1. The CDR3 length is 15 residues. Germline V gives CDR1 ENHRY, CDR2 SYGVKD. Trimming removed 3 bases from V and 0 bases from J; junction bases left unmatched: 2. This chain's CDR3 is CAISERTGSTDTQYF. The CDR3 DNA is TGTGCCATCAGTGAAAGGACAGGGAGCACAGATACGCAGTATTTT.